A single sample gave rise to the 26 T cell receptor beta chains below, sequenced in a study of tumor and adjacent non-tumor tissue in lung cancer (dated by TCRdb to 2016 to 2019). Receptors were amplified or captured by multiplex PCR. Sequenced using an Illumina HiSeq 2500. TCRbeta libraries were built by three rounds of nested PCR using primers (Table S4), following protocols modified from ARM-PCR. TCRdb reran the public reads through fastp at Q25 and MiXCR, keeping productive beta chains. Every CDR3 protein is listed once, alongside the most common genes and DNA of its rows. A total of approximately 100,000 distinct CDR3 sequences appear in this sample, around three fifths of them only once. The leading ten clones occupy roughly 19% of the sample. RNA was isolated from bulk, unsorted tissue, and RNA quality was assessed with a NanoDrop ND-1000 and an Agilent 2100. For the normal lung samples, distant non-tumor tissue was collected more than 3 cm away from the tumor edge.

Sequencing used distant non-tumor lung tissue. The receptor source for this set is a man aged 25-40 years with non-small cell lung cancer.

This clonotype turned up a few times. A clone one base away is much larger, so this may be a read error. The CDR3 nucleotides are TGCAGTGTTAGATCCAGGGCAGGGGGCCCAGATACGCAGTATTTT. This translates into CSVRSRAGGPDTQYF. The chain recombines TRBV20-1 with TRBJ2-3, with 8 bases matching TRBD1. This CDR3 contains 15 residues. CDR1 and CDR2 (germline): DFQATT, SNEGSKA (reference sequence).

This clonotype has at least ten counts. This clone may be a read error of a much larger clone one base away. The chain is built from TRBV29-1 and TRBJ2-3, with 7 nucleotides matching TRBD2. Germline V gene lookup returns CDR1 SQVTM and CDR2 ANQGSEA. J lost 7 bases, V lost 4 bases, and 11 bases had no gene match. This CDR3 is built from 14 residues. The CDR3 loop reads CSVGEGGPLNTQYF. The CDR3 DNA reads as TGCAGCGTTGGCGAGGGAGGGCCACTCAATACGCAGTATTTT.

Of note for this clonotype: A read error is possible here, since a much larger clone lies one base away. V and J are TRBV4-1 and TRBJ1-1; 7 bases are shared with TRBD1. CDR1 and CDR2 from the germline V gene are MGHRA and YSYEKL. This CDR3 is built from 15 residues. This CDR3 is CASGKGAGGVTGAFF. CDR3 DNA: TGCGCCAGCGGTAAGGGGGCTGGTGGGGTAACTGGAGCTTTCTTT.

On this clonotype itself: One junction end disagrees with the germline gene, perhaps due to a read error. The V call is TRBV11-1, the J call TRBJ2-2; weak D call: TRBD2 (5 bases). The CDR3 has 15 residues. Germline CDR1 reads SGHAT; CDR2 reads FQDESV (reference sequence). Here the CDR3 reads CANSLYRRETGKLFF. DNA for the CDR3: TGTGCCAACAGCTTATACCGAAGGGAAACCGGGAAGCTGTTTTTT.

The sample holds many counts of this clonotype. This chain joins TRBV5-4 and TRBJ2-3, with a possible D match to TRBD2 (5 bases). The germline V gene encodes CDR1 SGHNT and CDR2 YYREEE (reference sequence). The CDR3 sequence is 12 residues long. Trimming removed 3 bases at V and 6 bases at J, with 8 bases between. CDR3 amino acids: CASSSRADTQYF. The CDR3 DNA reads TGTGCCAGCAGCTCGAGGGCGGATACGCAGTATTTT.

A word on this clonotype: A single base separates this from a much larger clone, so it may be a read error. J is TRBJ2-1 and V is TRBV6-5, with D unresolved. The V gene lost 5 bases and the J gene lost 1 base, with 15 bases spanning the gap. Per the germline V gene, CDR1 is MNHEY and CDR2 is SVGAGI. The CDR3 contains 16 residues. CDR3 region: CASSKTSQTSYNEQFF. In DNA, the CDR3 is TGTGCCAGCAGTAAGACCTCGCAGACTTCCTACAATGAGCAGTTCTTC.

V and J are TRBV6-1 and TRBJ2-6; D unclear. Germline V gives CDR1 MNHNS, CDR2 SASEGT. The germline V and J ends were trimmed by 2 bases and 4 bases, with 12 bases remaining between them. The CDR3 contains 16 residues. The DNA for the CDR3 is TGTGCCAGCAGTGAACAGGTCCTCTCCGGGGCCAACGTCCTGACTTTC. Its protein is CASSEQVLSGANVLTF.

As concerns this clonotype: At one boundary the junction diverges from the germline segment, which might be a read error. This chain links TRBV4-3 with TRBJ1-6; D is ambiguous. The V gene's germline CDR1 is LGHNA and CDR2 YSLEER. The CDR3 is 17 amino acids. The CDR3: CANSQQFDSSYNSPLHF. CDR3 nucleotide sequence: TGCGCCAACAGCCAGCAGTTTGATAGCTCCTATAATTCACCCCTCCACTTT.

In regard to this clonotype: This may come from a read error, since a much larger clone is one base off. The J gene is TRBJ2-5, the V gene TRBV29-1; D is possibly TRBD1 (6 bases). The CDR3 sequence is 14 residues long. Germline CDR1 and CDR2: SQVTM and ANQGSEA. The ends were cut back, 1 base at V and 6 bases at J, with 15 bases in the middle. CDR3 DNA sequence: TGCAGCGTTGAAGGGGAAAACAGGGCGAAGACCCAGTACTTC. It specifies CSVEGENRAKTQYF. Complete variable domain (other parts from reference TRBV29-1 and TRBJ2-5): SAVISQKPSRDICQRGTSLTIQCQVDSQVTMMFWYRQQPGQSLTLIATANQGSEATYESGFVIDKFPISRPNLTFSTLTVSNMSPEDSSIYLCSVEGENRAKTQYFGPGTRLLVL.

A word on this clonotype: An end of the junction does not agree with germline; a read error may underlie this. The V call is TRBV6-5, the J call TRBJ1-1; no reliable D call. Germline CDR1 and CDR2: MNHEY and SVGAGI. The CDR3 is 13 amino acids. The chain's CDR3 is CANSYATYTEAFF. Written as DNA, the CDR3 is TGTGCCAACAGTTATGCCACATACACAGAAGCTTTCTTT.

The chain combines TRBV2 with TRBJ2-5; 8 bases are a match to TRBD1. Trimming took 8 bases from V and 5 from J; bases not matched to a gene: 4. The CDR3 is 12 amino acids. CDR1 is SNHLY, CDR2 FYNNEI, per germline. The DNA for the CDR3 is TGTGCCAGCGGACAGGGCGGGGAGACCCAGTACTTC. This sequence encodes CASGQGGETQYF. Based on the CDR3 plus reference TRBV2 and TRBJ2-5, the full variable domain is EPEVTQTPSHQVTQMGQEVILRCVPISNHLYFYWYRQILGQKVEFLVSFYNNEISEKSEIFDDQFSVERPDGSNFTLKIRSTKLEDSAMYFCASGQGGETQYFGPGTRLLVL.

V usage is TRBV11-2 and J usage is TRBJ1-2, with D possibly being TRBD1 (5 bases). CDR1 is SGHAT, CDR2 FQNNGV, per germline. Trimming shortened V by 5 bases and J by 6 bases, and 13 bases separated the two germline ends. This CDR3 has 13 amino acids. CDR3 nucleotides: TGTGCCAGCAGCCGAACAGGAGCCCATGGCTACACCTTC. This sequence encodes CASSRTGAHGYTF. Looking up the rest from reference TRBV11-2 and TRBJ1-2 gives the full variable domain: EAGVAQSPRYKIIEKRQSVAFWCNPISGHATLYWYQQILGQGPKLLIQFQNNGVVDDSQLPKDRFSAERLKGVDSTLKIQPAKLEDSAVYLCASSRTGAHGYTFGSGTRLTVV.

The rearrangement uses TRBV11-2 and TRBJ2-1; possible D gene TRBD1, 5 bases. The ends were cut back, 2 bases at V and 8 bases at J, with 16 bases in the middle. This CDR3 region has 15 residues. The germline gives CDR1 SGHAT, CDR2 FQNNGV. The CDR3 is CASSLIMAGIDEQFF. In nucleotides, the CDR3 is TGTGCCAGCAGCTTAATCATGGCAGGGATTGATGAGCAGTTCTTC.

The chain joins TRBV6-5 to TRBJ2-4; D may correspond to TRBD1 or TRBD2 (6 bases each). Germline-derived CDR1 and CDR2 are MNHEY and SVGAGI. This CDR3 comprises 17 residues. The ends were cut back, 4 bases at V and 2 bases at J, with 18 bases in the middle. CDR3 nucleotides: TGTGCCAGCAGTTTGGGGGGCTGGGCCCTACCCAAAAACATTCAGTACTTC. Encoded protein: CASSLGGWALPKNIQYF.

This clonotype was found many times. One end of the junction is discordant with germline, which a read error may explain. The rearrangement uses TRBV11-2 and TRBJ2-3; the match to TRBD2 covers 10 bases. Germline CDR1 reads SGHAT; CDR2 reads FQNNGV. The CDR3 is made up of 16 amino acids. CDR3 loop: CGSSLGTSVPSDTQYF. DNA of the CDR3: TGTGGCAGCAGCTTAGGGACTAGCGTTCCATCAGATACGCAGTATTTT. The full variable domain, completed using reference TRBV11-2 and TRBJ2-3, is EAGVAQSPRYKIIEKRQSVAFWCNPISGHATLYWYQQILGQGPKLLIQFQNNGVVDDSQLPKDRFSAERLKGVDSTLKIQPAKLEDSAVYLCGSSLGTSVPSDTQYFGPGTRLTVL.

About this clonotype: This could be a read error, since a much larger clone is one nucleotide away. The chain's CDR3 is CASSHHRATNEKLLF. CDR3 sequence (DNA): TGTGCCAGCAGTCACCACAGGGCAACTAATGAAAAACTGTTATTT. The chain carries TRBV6-6 and TRBJ1-4, with a weak D call TRBD1 (6 bases). The germline CDR1 and CDR2 sequences are MNHNY and SVGAGI (reference sequence). The CDR3 consists of 15 residues.

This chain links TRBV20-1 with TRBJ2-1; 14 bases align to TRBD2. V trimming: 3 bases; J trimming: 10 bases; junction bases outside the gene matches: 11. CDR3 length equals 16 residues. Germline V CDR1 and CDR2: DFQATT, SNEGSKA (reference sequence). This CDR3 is CSASTPGLAGAGEQFF. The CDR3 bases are TGCAGTGCTAGTACCCCGGGACTAGCGGGAGCGGGGGAGCAGTTCTTC.

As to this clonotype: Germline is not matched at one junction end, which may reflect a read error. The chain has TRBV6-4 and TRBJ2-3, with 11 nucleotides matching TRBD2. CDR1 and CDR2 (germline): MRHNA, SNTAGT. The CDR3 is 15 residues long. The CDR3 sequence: CANSDTSGSTDTRYF. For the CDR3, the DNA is TGTGCCAACAGTGACACTAGCGGGAGCACAGATACGCGGTATTTT.

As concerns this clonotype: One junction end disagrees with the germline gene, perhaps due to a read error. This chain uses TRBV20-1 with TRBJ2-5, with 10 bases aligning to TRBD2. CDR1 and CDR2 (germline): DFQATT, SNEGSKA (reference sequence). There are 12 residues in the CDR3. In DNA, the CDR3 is TGTACTGCCAGACTAGCGGGCGAGACCCAGTACTTC. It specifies CTARLAGETQYF.

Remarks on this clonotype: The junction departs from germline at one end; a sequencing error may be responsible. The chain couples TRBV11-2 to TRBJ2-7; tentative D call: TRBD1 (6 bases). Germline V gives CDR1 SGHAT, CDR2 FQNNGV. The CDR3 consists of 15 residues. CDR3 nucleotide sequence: TGTACCAGCAGCTTAGAGGGGGAAATCCCCTACGAGCAGTACTTC. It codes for CTSSLEGEIPYEQYF.

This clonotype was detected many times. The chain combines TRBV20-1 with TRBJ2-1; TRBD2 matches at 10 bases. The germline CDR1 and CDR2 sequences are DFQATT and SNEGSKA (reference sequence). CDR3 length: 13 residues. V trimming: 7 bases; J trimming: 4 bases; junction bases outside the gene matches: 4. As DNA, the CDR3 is TGCAGTGGCCTACTAGCGGGGTACAATGAGCAGTTCTTC. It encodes CSGLLAGYNEQFF.

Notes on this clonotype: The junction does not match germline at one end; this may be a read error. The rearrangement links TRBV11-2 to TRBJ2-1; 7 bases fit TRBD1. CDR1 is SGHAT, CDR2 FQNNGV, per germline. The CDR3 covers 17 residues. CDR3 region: CASSSHKQGLAYNEQFF. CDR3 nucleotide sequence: TGTGCCAGCAGCTCTCATAAACAGGGGTTGGCATACAATGAGCAATTCTTC.

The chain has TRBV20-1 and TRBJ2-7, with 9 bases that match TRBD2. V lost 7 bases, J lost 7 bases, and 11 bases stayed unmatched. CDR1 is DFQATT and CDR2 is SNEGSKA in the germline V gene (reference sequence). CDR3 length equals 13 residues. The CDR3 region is CSVSGASGVEQYF. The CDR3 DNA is TGCAGTGTCTCGGGGGCTAGCGGGGTGGAGCAGTACTTC.

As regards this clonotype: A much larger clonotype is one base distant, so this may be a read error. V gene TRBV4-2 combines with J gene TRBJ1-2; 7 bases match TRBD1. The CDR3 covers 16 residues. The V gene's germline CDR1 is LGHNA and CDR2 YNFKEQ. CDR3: CASSSPAGQTNYGHTF. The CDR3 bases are TGTGCCAGCAGCTCCCCGGCGGGACAGACCAACTATGGCCACACCTTC.

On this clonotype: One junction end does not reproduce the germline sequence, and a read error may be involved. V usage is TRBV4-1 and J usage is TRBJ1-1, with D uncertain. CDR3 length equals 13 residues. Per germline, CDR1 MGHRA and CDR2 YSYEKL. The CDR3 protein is CACSQESDTEAFF. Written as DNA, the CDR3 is TGTGCTTGCAGCCAAGAGTCGGACACTGAAGCTTTCTTT.

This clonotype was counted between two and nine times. The CDR3 DNA sequence: TGTGCCAGCAGCTTAAGGGTTGGGAGGTTCGATGAGCAGTTCTTC. This codes for CASSLRVGRFDEQFF. The chain joins TRBV11-2 to TRBJ2-1, with D perhaps matching TRBD2 (6 bases). The CDR3 covers 15 residues. V was shortened by 2 bases and J by 8 bases, with 16 bases between the two germline ends. Germline V gives CDR1 SGHAT, CDR2 FQNNGV.